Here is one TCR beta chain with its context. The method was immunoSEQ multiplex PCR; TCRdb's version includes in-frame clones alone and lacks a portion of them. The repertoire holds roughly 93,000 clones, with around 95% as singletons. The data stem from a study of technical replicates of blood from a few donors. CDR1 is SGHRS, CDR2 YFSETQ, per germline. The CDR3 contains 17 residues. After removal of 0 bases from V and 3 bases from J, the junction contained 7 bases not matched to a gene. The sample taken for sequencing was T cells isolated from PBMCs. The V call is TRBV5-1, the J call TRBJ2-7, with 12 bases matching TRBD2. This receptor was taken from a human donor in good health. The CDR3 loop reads CASSLGLAGGVNYEQYF. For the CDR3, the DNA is TGCGCCAGCAGCTTGGGGCTAGCGGGGGGGGTTAACTACGAGCAGTACTTC.